This is a list of T cell receptor beta chains from one sample in a study of blood T cells in healthy people across ages. Via MiXCR, TCRdb re-called the 5' RACE reads, giving one row per CDR3 protein. The top ten hold roughly 13% of the sample, which has about 900,000 distinct CDR3 sequences, 48% seen once. The sample comprised blood. Receptors were obtained from a man aged 25-45 years in good health. Each CDR3 is given with its conserved first and last residue. D genes are given only for firm matches. Clone size is not always given. Where it is, it says once, few, many or a class for expanded clones.

clone size: once
V gene: TRBV7-8
D gene: -
J gene: TRBJ1-2
CDR3 length: 14
CDR3 DNA: TGTGCCAGCAGCTCGTACAGGGCTTACTATGGCTACACCTTC
CDR3 protein: CASSSYRAYYGYTF

clone size: -
V gene: TRBV6-2/TRBV6-3
D gene: -
J gene: TRBJ1-1
CDR3 length: 15
CDR3 DNA: TGTGCCAGCAAGGGTAGGGAGAGGTTGAACACTGAAGCTTTCTTT
CDR3 protein: CASKGRERLNTEAFF

clone size: few
V gene: TRBV10-3
D gene: -
J gene: TRBJ1-5
CDR3 length: 13
CDR3 DNA: TGTGCCATCAGTTTAACAGCGGATCAGCCCCAGCATTTT
CDR3 protein: CAISLTADQPQHF

clone size: -
V gene: TRBV12-3/TRBV12-4
D gene: -
J gene: TRBJ2-7
CDR3 length: 13
CDR3 DNA: TGTGCCAGCAGTTTACGCCCGGGGCACGAGCAGTACTTC
CDR3 protein: CASSLRPGHEQYF

clone size: -
V gene: TRBV25-1
D gene: -
J gene: TRBJ1-2
CDR3 length: 13
CDR3 DNA: TGTGCCAGCAGTGGACCGTCTCTCTATCGCTACACCTTC
CDR3 protein: CASSGPSLYRYTF

clone size: few
V gene: TRBV27
D gene: TRBD1
J gene: TRBJ1-6
CDR3 length: 16
CDR3 DNA: TGTGCCAGCAGTCCAGTTGGACAGGCGAATAATTCACCCCTCCACTTT
CDR3 protein: CASSPVGQANNSPLHF

clone size: many
V gene: TRBV7-9
D gene: TRBD1
J gene: TRBJ2-7
CDR3 length: 16
CDR3 DNA: TGTGCCAGCAGCTTAGAAACACGGACAGGGGGGCAGAAGCAGTACTTC
CDR3 protein: CASSLETRTGGQKQYF

clone size: -
V gene: TRBV7-2
D gene: TRBD2
J gene: TRBJ2-2
CDR3 length: 16
CDR3 DNA: TGTGCCAGCAGCCCGACTAGCGGGGGGGCCTCTGGGGAGCTGTTTTTT
CDR3 protein: CASSPTSGGASGELFF

clone size: -
V gene: TRBV6-5
D gene: -
J gene: TRBJ1-5
CDR3 length: 14
CDR3 DNA: TGTGCCAGCAGTTACGCAAGGGGAAATCAGCCCCAGCATTTT
CDR3 protein: CASSYARGNQPQHF

clone size: -
V gene: TRBV4-3
D gene: -
J gene: TRBJ1-2
CDR3 length: 15
CDR3 DNA: TGCGCCAGCAGCCAAGAACAGGGTGTGCCGGATGGCTACACCTTC
CDR3 protein: CASSQEQGVPDGYTF

clone size: -
V gene: TRBV5-1
D gene: TRBD1
J gene: TRBJ2-1
CDR3 length: 16
CDR3 DNA: TGCGCCAGCAGCTTGGCTGGGACAGGGACCTACAATGAGCAGTTCTTC
CDR3 protein: CASSLAGTGTYNEQFF

clone size: -
V gene: TRBV25-1
D gene: -
J gene: TRBJ2-1
CDR3 length: 16
CDR3 DNA: TGTGCCAGCAGTGTCTCGGGACTGCTAATTTACAATGAGCAGTTCTTC
CDR3 protein: CASSVSGLLIYNEQFF

clone size: -
V gene: TRBV10-2
D gene: -
J gene: TRBJ2-3
CDR3 length: 16
CDR3 DNA: TGCGCCGGCAGTGAGCCAACTCGACGGGGCACAGATACGCAGTATTTT
CDR3 protein: CAGSEPTRRGTDTQYF

clone size: -
V gene: TRBV3-1
D gene: -
J gene: TRBJ2-5
CDR3 length: 15
CDR3 DNA: TGTGCCAGCAGCCAAGGTCGCCCGAAGGGAGAGACCCAGTACTTC
CDR3 protein: CASSQGRPKGETQYF

clone size: once
V gene: TRBV2
D gene: -
J gene: TRBJ2-5
CDR3 length: 14
CDR3 DNA: TGTGCCAGCAGTGATGGGGCGTCGGTGGGGACCCAGTACTTC
CDR3 protein: CASSDGASVGTQYF

clone size: -
V gene: TRBV20-1
D gene: TRBD1
J gene: TRBJ1-2
CDR3 length: 12
CDR3 DNA: TGCAGTGCTCTCCACGACAGGGCGGGCTACACCTTC
CDR3 protein: CSALHDRAGYTF

clone size: few
V gene: TRBV11-2
D gene: -
J gene: TRBJ1-1
CDR3 length: 14
CDR3 DNA: TGTGCCAGCAGCCGGAATGGGGGGAACACTGAAGCTTTCTTT
CDR3 protein: CASSRNGGNTEAFF

clone size: few
V gene: TRBV14
D gene: TRBD1
J gene: TRBJ1-2
CDR3 length: 18
CDR3 DNA: TGTGCCAGCAGCCAAGTACTGCGGACAGGGGGCCTAAACTATGGCTACACCTTC
CDR3 protein: CASSQVLRTGGLNYGYTF

clone size: many
V gene: TRBV5-1
D gene: TRBD1
J gene: TRBJ2-3
CDR3 length: 13
CDR3 DNA: TGCGCCAGCAGTACGCAGGGGGAAGATACGCAGTATTTT
CDR3 protein: CASSTQGEDTQYF

clone size: -
V gene: TRBV7-2
D gene: TRBD1
J gene: TRBJ2-5
CDR3 length: 17
CDR3 DNA: TGTGCCAGCAGCAACCGCCCAGGGACAGGGGGCGGGGAGACCCAGTACTTC
CDR3 protein: CASSNRPGTGGGETQYF

clone size: -
V gene: TRBV7-2
D gene: -
J gene: TRBJ2-1
CDR3 length: 15
CDR3 DNA: TGTGCCAGCAGCTCTACTTATGGCGGGGTTAATGAGCAGTTCTTC
CDR3 protein: CASSSTYGGVNEQFF

clone size: -
V gene: TRBV9
D gene: -
J gene: TRBJ1-4
CDR3 length: 16
CDR3 DNA: TGCGCCAGCAGCCTCGCGTGGGAAGCAACTAATGAAAAACTGTTTTTT
CDR3 protein: CASSLAWEATNEKLFF

clone size: once
V gene: TRBV10-3
D gene: -
J gene: TRBJ1-4
CDR3 length: 12
CDR3 DNA: TGTGCCATCAGTGAATCCAATGAAAAACTGTTTTTT
CDR3 protein: CAISESNEKLFF

clone size: few
V gene: TRBV9
D gene: TRBD2
J gene: TRBJ2-3
CDR3 length: 16
CDR3 DNA: TGTGCCAGCAGCGTGGGGCCGGGGGGTAGCACAGATACGCAGTATTTT
CDR3 protein: CASSVGPGGSTDTQYF

clone size: many
V gene: TRBV18
D gene: TRBD2
J gene: TRBJ2-3
CDR3 length: 15
CDR3 DNA: TGTGCCAGCAGTCCACTAGCGGGGGACACAGATACGCAGTATTTT
CDR3 protein: CASSPLAGDTDTQYF

clone size: -
V gene: TRBV7-6
D gene: -
J gene: TRBJ2-7
CDR3 length: 20
CDR3 DNA: TGTGCCAGCAGCTTACAGGACAGTTTAGGCCCCGAATCCTCCTACAATGAGCAGTACTTC
CDR3 protein: CASSLQDSLGPESSYNEQYF

clone size: -
V gene: TRBV14
D gene: -
J gene: TRBJ1-2
CDR3 length: 15
CDR3 DNA: TGTGCCAGCAGCCAACCAGGGAGTTCGCCCTATGGCTACACCTTC
CDR3 protein: CASSQPGSSPYGYTF

clone size: -
V gene: TRBV24-1
D gene: -
J gene: TRBJ2-5
CDR3 length: 13
CDR3 DNA: TGTGCCACCAGTGAGACAGCTCAAGAGACCCAGTACTTC
CDR3 protein: CATSETAQETQYF

clone size: few
V gene: TRBV6-1
D gene: TRBD2
J gene: TRBJ2-2
CDR3 length: 17
CDR3 DNA: TGTGCCAGCACCCGGACTAGCGGGGGGGTGAACACCGGGGAGCTGTTTTTT
CDR3 protein: CASTRTSGGVNTGELFF

clone size: -
V gene: TRBV12-3/TRBV12-4
D gene: TRBD1
J gene: TRBJ2-7
CDR3 length: 14
CDR3 DNA: TGTGCCAGCCGCCGCGGGACAGGATCCTACGAGCAGTACTTC
CDR3 protein: CASRRGTGSYEQYF